Listed here are 9 T cell receptor beta chains from one sample, sequenced in a study of cytomegalovirus exposure and HLA in healthy donors. Primers included in the PCR were 60 Vbeta and 13 Jbeta primers. Using immunoSEQ multiplex PCR, the repertoire was profiled, and TCRdb retains in-frame clones only, with some absent. This table has approximately 100,000 clones, around 75% appearing once. Source material: PBMCs. The source is a female donor in good health and CMV-seronegative.

The V and J genes are TRBV9 and TRBJ1-2; tentative D call: TRBD1 (5 bases). Germline V CDR1 and CDR2: SGDLS, YYNGEE. The V end was cut by 0 bases, the J end by 5 bases, with 8 bases between. The CDR3 sequence is 13 residues long. The CDR3 sequence: CASSVEEGYGYTF. The CDR3 region has the DNA TGTGCCAGCAGCGTAGAGGAGGGGTATGGCTACACCTTC.

In this sample, this clone turned up once. The rearrangement joins TRBV30 to TRBJ2-1; 8 nucleotides line up with TRBD2. The CDR3 spans 14 residues. Germline assignment: CDR1 GTSNPN and CDR2 SVGIG (reference sequence). V trimming: 2 bases; J trimming: 4 bases; junction bases outside the gene matches: 4. CDR3 in DNA: TGTGCCTGGAGTCCGAGCGGGGGTTACAATGAGCAGTTCTTC. This sequence encodes CAWSPSGGYNEQFF.

The chain has TRBV29-1 and TRBJ2-3; 13 positions agree with TRBD2. The germline gives CDR1 SQVTM, CDR2 ANQGSEA. Losses at the gene ends were 7 bases for V and 4 bases for J; bases not matched to a gene: 2. This CDR3 has 13 residues. The CDR3 protein is CSAGTSGADTQYF. The CDR3 DNA reads as TGCAGCGCAGGGACTAGCGGGGCAGATACGCAGTATTTT.

About this clone: The same CDR3 is also encoded by other DNA sequences in this sample. The chain employs TRBV19 and TRBJ2-1; the match to TRBD1 covers 7 bases. Trimming removed 6 bases from V and 5 bases from J; junction bases left unmatched: 4. Germline loops: CDR1 LNHDA, CDR2 SQIVND (reference sequence). This CDR3 is 13 amino acids long. CDR3: CASRRTGNNEQFF. CDR3 bases: TGTGCCAGTAGAAGGACAGGAAACAATGAGCAGTTCTTC.

The rearrangement links TRBV7-2 to TRBJ2-7, with 11 bases identical to TRBD2. The V gene end was trimmed by 1 base and the J gene end by 7 bases; junction bases not matched to a gene: 15. Germline loops: CDR1 SGHTA, CDR2 FQGNSA. There are 18 residues in the CDR3. The CDR3 protein is CASSLVVRLAGGVGEQYF. CDR3 nucleotides: TGTGCCAGCAGCTTAGTCGTGCGGCTAGCGGGGGGCGTTGGGGAGCAGTACTTC.

This chain joins TRBV9 and TRBJ2-5; 8 nucleotides align to TRBD2. With the DNA end fitting TRBJ2-7 better, the J assignment may be wrong. From germline, CDR1 is SGDLS and CDR2 YYNGEE. The CDR3 loop spans 16 amino acids. CDR3 in amino acids: CASSVGTSGPLYEQYF. The CDR3 nucleotides are TGTGCCAGCAGCGTAGGTACTAGCGGTCCCCTCTACGAGCAGTACTTC.

The chain links TRBV13 to TRBJ2-7; unclear D gene. The CDR3 extends over 14 amino acids. CDR1 is PRHDT, CDR2 FYEKMQ, per germline (reference sequence). The V end was cut by 5 bases, the J end by 0 bases, with 11 bases between. The CDR3 DNA sequence: TGTGCCAGCAGCACCTCCGGGTCCTCCTACGAGCAGTACTTC. Protein product: CASSTSGSSYEQYF.

The chain joins TRBV6-4 to TRBJ1-1; TRBD1 matches 8 bases. CDR1 and CDR2 (germline): MRHNA, SNTAGT. CDR3 size: 14 residues. V shed 0 bases, J shed 5 bases, and the junction held 2 bases outside the gene matches. CDR3 sequence: CASSDSNRGTEAFF. The CDR3 nucleotides are TGTGCCAGCAGTGACTCCAACAGGGGGACTGAAGCTTTCTTT.

This clone showed up just once. This chain connects TRBV5-1 to TRBJ2-1, with 10 bases lining up with TRBD2. V shed 0 bases and J 4 bases; nucleotides not matched to a gene: 10. The CDR3 has 18 residues. CDR1 SGHRS and CDR2 YFSETQ come from the germline V gene. The CDR3 nucleotides are TGCGCCAGCAGCTTGGAATGGAGACTAGCGGGCCCTTACAATGAGCAGTTCTTC. As protein: CASSLEWRLAGPYNEQFF.